This T cell receptor (beta chain) emerged from a study of chemoradiotherapy in HPV16-positive cancers. This clone was observed a single time. Its antigen is undetermined. Only in-frame clones appear in the TCRdb table, and some are missing; sequencing was by immunoSEQ multiplex PCR. This sample has 750 to 850 clones, with just under 80% found just once. Points from the study as a whole: For HPV16-positive patients, expanding HPV-responsive T cells associated with longer recurrence-free survival. Candidate HPV-specific clones and E7-related TCR motifs grew in tumor during treatment.

The starting material was tumor tissue, obtained from a patient who underwent chemoradiotherapy. The receptor was derived from a human donor with HPV-associated anogenital cancer.

CDR3 sequence (DNA): TGTGCCTGGAGGGGCAGTCCCAACGATGGCTACACCTTC. Protein sequence: CAWRGSPNDGYTF. The rearrangement uses TRBV30 and TRBJ1-2; D unclear. V lost 3 bases, J lost 6 bases, and 14 bases lay in between. Per the germline V gene, CDR1 is GTSNPN and CDR2 is SVGIG (reference sequence). The CDR3 consists of 13 residues.